The clone carrying this TCR beta chain has at least ten counts. The CDR3 is 15 residues long. From germline, CDR1 is MGHDK and CDR2 SYGVNS. Germline trimming cut 5 bases from V and 4 bases from J; bases unmatched to any gene: 7. These data are taken from a study of T-cell reconstitution after alpha-beta-depleted transplantation in children. Unique molecular identifiers were used in preparing the TCRbeta library. One entry per CDR3 protein, called by TCRdb with MiXCR from the PCR reads. The table lists about 640,000 distinct CDR3 sequences, roughly 15% of them singletons. The chain links TRBV25-1 to TRBJ2-3, with 9 bases matching TRBD2. The source material was PBMCs from the stem cell graft donor, sampled from the stem cell graft. The clonotype originates from a human donor who donated a stem cell graft to a child with acute myeloid leukemia. CDR3 nucleotide sequence: TGTGCCAGCAGTTTTGGCGGGGGGGCGGCAGATACGCAGTATTTT. Amino acids: CASSFGGGAADTQYF.